This TCR beta chain comes out of a study of regulatory T cells in long-lasting Graves disease. General study points: Reduced TCR diversity was observed in persistent Graves' patients versus newly diagnosed patients.

For this clonotype: Its antigen is currently unknown.

Indicated time point: newly diagnosed GD, antithyroid drugs for less than 3 months. PBMC RNA served as the TCR library source. The CDR3 length is 15 residues. The germline gives CDR1 MGHDK, CDR2 SYGVNS. Trimming took 1 base from V and 3 from J, leaving 11 bases between them. Researchers made TCR beta libraries by using iRepertoire HTBI primers and running Arm-PCR on CDR3 regions. MiXCR, applied by TCRdb to the multiplex PCR reads, yields one record per CDR3 protein. The profile shows about 540,000 distinct CDR3 sequences, approximately 13% of them singletons. The same sample was also used in a study of T cells in Graves' hyperthyroidism and ophthalmopathy.

The specimen was peripheral blood mononuclear cells (PBMCs), collected at new diagnosis, from a patient treated with antithyroid drugs. The TCR comes from a man aged 25-45 years with Graves disease. The rearrangement links TRBV25-1 to TRBJ2-3; D not resolved. Here the CDR3 DNA reads TGTGCCAGCAGTGAATCCGGCAGCATAACAGATACGCAGTATTTT. Translated: CASSESGSITDTQYF.